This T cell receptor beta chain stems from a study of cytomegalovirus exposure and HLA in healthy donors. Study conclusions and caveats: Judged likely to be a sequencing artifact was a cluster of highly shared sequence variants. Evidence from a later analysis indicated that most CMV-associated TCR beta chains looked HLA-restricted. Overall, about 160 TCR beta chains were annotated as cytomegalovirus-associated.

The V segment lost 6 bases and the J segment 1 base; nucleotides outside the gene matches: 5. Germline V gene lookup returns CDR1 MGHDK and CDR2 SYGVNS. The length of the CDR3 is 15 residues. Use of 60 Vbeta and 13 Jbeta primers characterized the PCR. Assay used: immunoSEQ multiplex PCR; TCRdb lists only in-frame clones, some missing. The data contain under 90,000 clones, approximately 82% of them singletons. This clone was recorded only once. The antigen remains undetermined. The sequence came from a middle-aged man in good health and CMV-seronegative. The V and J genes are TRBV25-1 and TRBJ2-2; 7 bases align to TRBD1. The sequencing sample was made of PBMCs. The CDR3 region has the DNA TGTGCCAGCAGACCCGGGACAGAGAACACCGGGGAGCTGTTTTTT. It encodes CASRPGTENTGELFF.